The sequence of this T cell receptor beta chain was determined in a study of spatial heterogeneity in lung cancer. General study points: In blood, ubiquitous expanded tumor TCRs appeared more at resection than follow-up.

Stated time point: sample taken at primary tumor resection. The input material, whole RNA from tumor, nontumor lung or frozen PBMC, was sequenced unsorted. A unique molecular identifier was carried by every single TCR cDNA molecule. TCRdb reanalysed the 5' RACE reads using MiXCR and keeps one entry per CDR3 protein. The sample records some 50,000 distinct CDR3 sequences, approximately 7.6% being singletons. CDR3 length: 10 amino acids. V was cut by 7 bases and J by 10 bases, with 11 bases left in between. The germline V gene has CDR1 SQVTM and CDR2 ANQGSEA. In its sample, this clonotype was seen many times. Antigen specificity is unknown.

V is TRBV29-1 and J is TRBJ2-1; possible D gene TRBD1, 6 bases. Sequenced here: PBMCs, sampled at surgery. This sequence originates from a female donor with early-stage non-small cell lung cancer. CDR3 in amino acids: CSGRDIEQFF. As DNA, the CDR3 is TGCAGCGGTCGGGACATAGAGCAGTTCTTC.